This TCR beta chain was identified during a study of Graves' ophthalmopathy and Graves' hyperthyroidism. The study amplified TCR beta CDR3 regions using RNA transcripts. A first-round RT-PCR used HTBI primers, followed by a second-round multiplex PCR. TCRdb passed the multiplex PCR reads through MiXCR, listing each CDR3 protein once. The table lists about 740,000 distinct CDR3 sequences, roughly 41% of them singletons, with less than 55% in the top ten. Ophthalmopathy-affected donors exhibited moderate-to-severe activity, CAS ≥3, NOSPECS ≥4, and duration under 3 months. CDR3 length: 16 amino acids. V was clipped by 6 bases and J by 2 bases, with 19 bases between them. Germline V gene data show CDR1 as SGHVS and CDR2 as FQNEAQ.

This TCR was sampled from an adult man with Graves' ophthalmopathy. Specimen: peripheral blood. V usage is TRBV7-8 and J usage is TRBJ1-2, with D perhaps TRBD1 (6 bases). The CDR3 here is CASSVGQGTLNYGYTF. Written as DNA, the CDR3 is TGTGCCAGCAGTGTAGGGCAGGGGACCTTGAACTATGGCTACACCTTC.